This T cell receptor beta chain was profiled in a study of cytomegalovirus exposure and HLA in healthy donors. Findings of the study overall: It was reported that the classifier diagnosed cytomegalovirus status with high specificity and sensitivity in both the original and validation cohorts.

Note on this clone: Antigen specificity is unknown.

Despite likely unrecorded immune exposures, the donors were nominally healthy at the time of sampling. The CDR3 covers 15 residues. In germline, CDR1 is LNHNV, CDR2 YYDKDF (reference sequence). V lost 5 bases and J lost 2; bases outside the gene matches: 5. Primers: 60 Vbeta forward and 13 Jbeta reverse. Generated by immunoSEQ multiplex PCR, the TCRdb table keeps only in-frame clones and is missing some. The data show around 67,000 clones, 55% to 80% seen once. The sequence derives from a woman aged 50 to 60 in good health and CMV-seronegative. The chain couples TRBV15 to TRBJ1-2; the match to TRBD1 covers 10 bases. What was sequenced was PBMCs. CDR3 sequence (DNA): TGTGCCACCAGCTCCCCGGGACAGGGGAACTATGGCTACACCTTC. It encodes CATSSPGQGNYGYTF.